Presented here are 21 T cell receptor beta chains from one specimen sequenced in a study of T-cell reconstitution after alpha-beta-depleted transplantation in children (dated by TCRdb to the mid-2010s). The library was made by PCR. Sequencing relied on an Illumina HiSeq 2500. TCR library preparation used molecular barcoding, with unique molecular identifiers applied to normalize quantification of the TCRbeta repertoire. Through fastp at Q25 and MiXCR, TCRdb rebuilt clones from the public reads, retaining in-frame beta chains. All rows with the same CDR3 protein become a single entry with the most common DNA and genes. For this sample there are 400,000 to 550,000 distinct CDR3 sequences; more than 9% appear just once. The ten largest clones take up 2% of the sample. The treatment or condition tag for this specimen amounts to: allogeneic hematopoietic cell transplantation with graft depleted of TCRalphabeta T cells and CD19 B cells.

The input for sequencing was PBMCs, taken before TCRalphabeta/CD19-depleted stem cell transplant. The receptors were sampled from a child aged 2 to 10 with inherited bone marrow failure, due to receive a stem cell transplant.

This clonotype was observed a few times. The chain links TRBV5-1 to TRBJ1-1; 7 bases align to TRBD1. V lost 4 bases to trimming and J lost 1 base; unmatched junction nucleotides: 7. The CDR3 is 15 amino acids. Germline CDR1 reads SGHRS; CDR2 reads YFSETQ. The CDR3 reads CASSPLAGGNTEAFF. CDR3 coding DNA: TGCGCCAGCAGCCCCCTGGCAGGGGGGAACACTGAAGCTTTCTTT.

The CDR3 DNA reads as TGTGCCAGCAGTCTGACGACAGGCCACAGGGAGCAGTTCTTC. Protein product: CASSLTTGHREQFF. This chain joins TRBV28 and TRBJ2-1, with D possibly being TRBD1 (6 bases). This CDR3 comprises 14 residues. V was trimmed by 5 bases and J by 10 bases, leaving 18 bases between them. CDR1 is MDHEN and CDR2 is SYDVKM in the germline V gene.

This clonotype was seen repeatedly, ten times or more. The chain combines TRBV24-1 with TRBJ2-1, with TRBD2 identical over 7 bases. With V trimmed by 4 bases and J by 4 bases, 3 bases remained unmatched. The CDR3 extends over 14 amino acids. Germline CDR1 KGHDR, CDR2 SFDVKD. CDR3 sequence: CATSEASGYNEQFF. The CDR3 DNA follows: TGTGCCACCAGTGAGGCTAGCGGATACAATGAGCAGTTCTTC.

This clonotype has ten or more counts. The V call is TRBV20-1, the J call TRBJ2-5; 10 bases fit TRBD2. CDR1 and CDR2 from the germline V gene are DFQATT and SNEGSKA (reference sequence). The J segment lost 5 bases and the V segment lost 1 base, leaving 4 bases of the junction unmatched. This CDR3 has 14 residues. CDR3 residues: CSARGTSGTETQYF. The CDR3 nucleotides are TGCAGTGCTAGAGGGACTAGCGGTACTGAGACCCAGTACTTC.

This clonotype was picked up many times. The chain couples TRBV5-1 to TRBJ1-5; tentative D call: TRBD1 (5 bases). Trimming took 0 bases from V and 6 from J, leaving 7 bases between them. Looked up from germline, CDR1 is SGHRS and CDR2 is YFSETQ. The length of the CDR3 is 13 residues. The CDR3 DNA sequence: TGCGCCAGCAGCTTGGCCGGGACTCAGCCCCAGCATTTT. It is translated as CASSLAGTQPQHF. The whole variable domain, remainder taken from reference TRBV5-1 and TRBJ1-5, is KAGVTQTPRYLIKTRGQQVTLSCSPISGHRSVSWYQQTPGQGLQFLFEYFSETQRNKGNFPGRFSGRQFSNSRSEMNVSTLELGDSALYLCASSLAGTQPQHFGDGTRLSIL.

This clonotype was seen many times. This rearrangement joins TRBV10-1 to TRBJ1-5; unclear D gene. The CDR3 spans 14 residues. The germline V gene has CDR1 WNHNN and CDR2 SYGVQD (reference sequence). The V end lost 5 bases, the J end lost 1 base, and 9 bases lay between the germline ends. The DNA for the CDR3 is TGCGCCAGCAGTCGACCGGGAAGCAATCAGCCCCAGCATTTT. Amino acids: CASSRPGSNQPQHF.

This sequence joins TRBV4-1 and TRBJ2-7, with D perhaps matching TRBD1 (5 bases). The CDR3 runs to 15 residues. V was trimmed by 3 bases and J by 1 base, leaving 13 bases between them. CDR1 MGHRA and CDR2 YSYEKL come from the germline V gene. In DNA form, the CDR3 reads TGCGCCAGCAGCCAGACTTTCACAGGTTCCTACGAGCAGTACTTC. This gives the protein CASSQTFTGSYEQYF.

As to this clonotype: A much larger clone sits a single nucleotide away, making a read error possible. This chain connects TRBV4-3 to TRBJ1-1; D call uncertain. Looked up from germline, CDR1 is LGHNA and CDR2 is YSLEER. The CDR3 contains 13 residues. CDR3 sequence (DNA): TGCACCAGCAGCCTTATACTGACCACTGAAGCTTTCTTT. It translates to CTSSLILTTEAFF.

This clonotype has more than one count but fewer than ten. The chain couples TRBV20-1 to TRBJ2-2; 14 bases agree with TRBD2. With V trimmed by 2 bases and J by 6 bases, 11 bases remained unmatched. In germline, CDR1 is DFQATT, CDR2 SNEGSKA (reference sequence). The CDR3 extends over 18 amino acids. CDR3 bases: TGCAGTGCTAGATCCAGGAAGCCGGGACTAGCGGGAGCCGGGGAGCTGTTTTTT. Translation gives CSARSRKPGLAGAGELFF.

This clonotype appeared many times. The V gene is TRBV20-1, the J gene TRBJ2-7; D gene ambiguous. Deletions cut 2 bases from V and 3 bases from J, with 8 bases between. The germline gives CDR1 DFQATT, CDR2 SNEGSKA (reference sequence). The CDR3 length is 12 residues. In nucleotides, the CDR3 is TGCAGTGCTAGATTAGTAGACTACGAGCAGTACTTC. Protein product: CSARLVDYEQYF.

There are many counts of this clonotype. J is TRBJ2-1 and V is TRBV19; D remains unclear. Trimming took 7 bases from V and 0 from J, leaving 10 bases between them. This CDR3 spans 14 amino acids. Germline V gene data show CDR1 as LNHDA and CDR2 as SQIVND (reference sequence). As DNA, the CDR3 is TGTGCCAGTATGGCGGTGAGCTCCTACAATGAGCAGTTCTTC. Its protein product is CASMAVSSYNEQFF.

J is TRBJ2-1 and V is TRBV6-1; 12 bases fit TRBD2. The CDR3 length is 15 residues. Germline CDR1 is MNHNS and CDR2 is SASEGT. J gave up 6 bases and V 6 bases, and 6 bases lay outside the gene matches. CDR3 protein: CASSPSGRALNEQFF. In DNA form, the CDR3 reads TGTGCCAGCAGCCCTAGCGGGAGGGCCCTCAATGAGCAGTTCTTC.

This clonotype was detected a few times. The CDR3 DNA reads as TGCAGTGCTAGAGATCCTGTACAGGGGGCCCACAATGAGCAGTTCTTC. Translating gives CSARDPVQGAHNEQFF. The chain recombines TRBV20-1 with TRBJ2-1; 9 nucleotides line up with TRBD1. The germline V gene has CDR1 DFQATT and CDR2 SNEGSKA (reference sequence). V lost 0 bases and J lost 5; bases outside the gene matches: 8. The CDR3 has 16 amino acids.

This clonotype was counted at least ten times. The rearrangement joins TRBV4-1 to TRBJ2-7; D call uncertain. The length of the CDR3 is 14 residues. V gave up 1 base and J gave up 0 bases, with 7 bases separating them. Per germline, CDR1 MGHRA and CDR2 YSYEKL. The CDR3 protein is CASSQGVDSYEQYF. CDR3 in DNA: TGCGCCAGCAGCCAAGGAGTAGACTCCTACGAGCAGTACTTC.

Worth noting for this clonotype: Since a much larger clone is just one base distant, this may be a read error. V is TRBV29-1 and J is TRBJ2-3; unclear D gene. There are 15 residues in the CDR3. Per the germline V gene, CDR1 is SQVTM and CDR2 is ANQGSEA. CDR3 residues: CRVGLNIQRTDTQYF. CDR3 nucleotide sequence: TGCAGGGTTGGTTTAAACATCCAACGCACAGATACGCAGTATTTT.

This clonotype was recorded at least ten times. The chain recombines TRBV28 with TRBJ2-1, with 9 bases aligning to TRBD2. The CDR3 length is 16 residues. Germline assignment: CDR1 MDHEN and CDR2 SYDVKM. The junction had 11 bases not matched to a gene; V was cut back by 6 bases and J by 5 bases. The CDR3 region has the DNA TGTGCCAGCAGGTCCAATAGCGGGAGTCACGACAATGAGCAGTTCTTC. Its protein product is CASRSNSGSHDNEQFF.

In this sample, this clonotype turned up many times. The rearrangement uses TRBV4-1 and TRBJ2-2; D unresolved. CDR3 length equals 14 residues. The V and J ends lost 7 bases and 0 bases respectively, with 9 bases between them. CDR1 is MGHRA, CDR2 YSYEKL, per germline. CDR3: CASTIGPNTGELFF. CDR3 nucleotides: TGCGCCAGCACCATTGGGCCGAACACCGGGGAGCTGTTTTTT.

As regards this clonotype: A read error may be the cause here, since a much bigger clone is one base away. The chain links TRBV29-1 to TRBJ2-1; D possibly matches TRBD1 or TRBD2 (7 bases each). Germline V gene data show CDR1 as SQVTM and CDR2 as ANQGSEA. The CDR3 extends over 15 amino acids. V lost 6 bases and J lost 7, with 22 bases in between. The CDR3 is CSVGGGAELRNEQFF. The CDR3 DNA sequence: TGCAGCGTGGGAGGGGGCGCGGAACTAAGGAATGAGCAGTTCTTC.

The sample holds many counts of this clonotype. The chain recombines TRBV4-3 with TRBJ2-3; 7 bases are a match to TRBD2. CDR3 size: 15 residues. In germline, CDR1 is LGHNA, CDR2 YSLEER. After removal of 0 bases from V and 3 bases from J, the junction contained 3 bases not matched to a gene. This CDR3 is CASSQEGRGTDTQYF. The CDR3 DNA follows: TGCGCCAGCAGCCAAGAGGGGAGGGGAACAGATACGCAGTATTTT.

The CDR3 region is CASSPALLVNEQFF. In nucleotides, the CDR3 is TGTGCCAGTAGTCCCGCCCTTCTAGTTAATGAGCAGTTCTTC. This rearrangement joins TRBV19 to TRBJ2-1; the D is unclear. The CDR3 consists of 14 residues. V was clipped by 5 bases and J by 7 bases, with 15 bases between them. The V gene's germline CDR1 is LNHDA and CDR2 SQIVND (reference sequence).

In this sample, this clonotype turned up many times. V usage is TRBV4-3 and J usage is TRBJ2-2; D is possibly TRBD1 or TRBD2 (5 bases each). With 1 base removed from V and 2 bases from J, the gap between germline ends came to 11 bases. This CDR3 has 16 amino acids. Germline V CDR1 and CDR2: LGHNA, YSLEER. The CDR3 reads CASSQVSGTNTGELFF. CDR3 in DNA: TGCGCCAGCAGCCAAGTTTCCGGGACCAACACCGGGGAGCTGTTTTTT.